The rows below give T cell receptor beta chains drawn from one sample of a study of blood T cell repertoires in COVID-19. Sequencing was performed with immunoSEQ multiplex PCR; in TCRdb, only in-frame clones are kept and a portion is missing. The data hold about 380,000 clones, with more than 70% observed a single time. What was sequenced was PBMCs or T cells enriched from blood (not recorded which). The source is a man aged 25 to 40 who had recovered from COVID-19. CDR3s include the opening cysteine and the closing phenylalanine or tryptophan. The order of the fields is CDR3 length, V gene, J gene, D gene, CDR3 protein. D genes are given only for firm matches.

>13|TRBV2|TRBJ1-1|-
CARNGGLNTEAFF
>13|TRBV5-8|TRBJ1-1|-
CASKRQMNTEAFF
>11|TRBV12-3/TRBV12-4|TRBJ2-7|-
CASSWAYEQYF
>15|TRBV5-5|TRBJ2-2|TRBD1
CASRSGTVNTGELFF
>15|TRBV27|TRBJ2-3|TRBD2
CASSPPTSVTDTQYF
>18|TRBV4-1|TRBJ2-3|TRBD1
CASSQDGDRPPGTDTQYF
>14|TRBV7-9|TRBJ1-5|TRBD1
CASSGDRAWEPQHF
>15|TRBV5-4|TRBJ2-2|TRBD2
CASSLVLAGTGELFF
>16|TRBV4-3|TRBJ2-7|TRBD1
CASSPSGTGEVYEQYF
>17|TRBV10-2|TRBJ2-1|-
CASKDRVGRGSYNEQFF
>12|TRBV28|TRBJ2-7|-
CASNPGVHEQYF
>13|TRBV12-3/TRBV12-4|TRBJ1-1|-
CASSLGARTEAFF
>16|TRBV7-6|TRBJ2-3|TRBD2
CASSLGAGVNTDTQYF
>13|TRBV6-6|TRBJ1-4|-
CASNQGGGEKLFF
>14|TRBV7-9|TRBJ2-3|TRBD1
CAGEGGTGRGTQYF
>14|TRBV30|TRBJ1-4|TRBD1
CAWWSGTGNEKLFF
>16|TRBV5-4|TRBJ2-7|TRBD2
CASSLGASGGSYEQYF
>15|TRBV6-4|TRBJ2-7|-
CASSVAGNGPYEQYF
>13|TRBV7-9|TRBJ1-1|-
CASSFAGNTEAFF
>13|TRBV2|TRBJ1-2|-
CAIGTLTNYGYTF
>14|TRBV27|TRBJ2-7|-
CASSLSIEDYEQYF
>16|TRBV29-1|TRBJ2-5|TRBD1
CSVVPGTVAYQETQYF
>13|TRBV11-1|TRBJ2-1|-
CASSASVMNEQFF
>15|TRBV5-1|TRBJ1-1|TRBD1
CASSPKTGVNTEAFF
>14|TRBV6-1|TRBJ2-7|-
CASSDPGLTYEQYF
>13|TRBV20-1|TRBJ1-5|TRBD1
CSAGDRGLQPQHF
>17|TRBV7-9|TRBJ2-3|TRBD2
CASSPRTSGFLTDTQYF
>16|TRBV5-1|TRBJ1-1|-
CASSLFGGQGNTEAFF
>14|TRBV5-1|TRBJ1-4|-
CASSPGQTTEKLFF
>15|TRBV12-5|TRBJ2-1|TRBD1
CASGLAGQAYNEQFF
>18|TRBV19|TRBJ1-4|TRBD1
CASSPWTGRITTNEKLFF
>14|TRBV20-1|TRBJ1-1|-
CSASGREENTEAFF
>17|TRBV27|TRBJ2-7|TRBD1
CASSAIPGGQASREQYF
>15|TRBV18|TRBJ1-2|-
CASSPAGGVNNGYTF
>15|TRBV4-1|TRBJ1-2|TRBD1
CASSQSGTGTYGYTF
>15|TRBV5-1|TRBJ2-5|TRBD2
CASSFDLRGQETQYF
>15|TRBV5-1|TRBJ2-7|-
CASSLAQAGSYEQYF
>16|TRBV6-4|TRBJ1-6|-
CASRSEGGSSDSPLHF
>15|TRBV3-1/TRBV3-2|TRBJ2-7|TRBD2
CASSHGGGVRYEQYF
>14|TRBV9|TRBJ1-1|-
CASSVGGAGTEAFF
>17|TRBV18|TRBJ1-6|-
CASSPQSRSSYNSPLHF
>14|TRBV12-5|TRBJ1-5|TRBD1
CASGPGTGHQPQHF